These T cell receptor beta chains were read from a single sample in a study. One entry per CDR3 protein results from TCRdb running MiXCR on the 5' RACE reads. The sample carries about 43,000 distinct CDR3 sequences, about a fifth recorded once. The sample consisted of Tregs sorted from a lymph node. Receptors originate from a female donor with breast cancer. The CDR3 runs from the conserved cysteine through the conserved F or W. A D gene is named only where the DNA matches it firmly. Clone size is stated in some rows and not others, as once, few, many or a class when expanded.

clone size	D gene	V gene	J gene	CDR3 protein	CDR3 DNA
NA	NA	TRBV20-1	TRBJ2-5	CSARGGSRQYF	TGCAGTGCTAGAGGAGGGTCCCGTCAGTACTTC
NA	NA	TRBV4-1	TRBJ2-7	CASSQDLSHSYEQYF	TGCGCCAGCAGCCAAGATCTTAGCCACTCCTACGAGCAGTACTTC
NA	NA	TRBV6-1	TRBJ2-1	CASASSRGAEQFF	TGTGCCAGCGCATCATCCAGGGGCGCTGAGCAGTTCTTC
many	TRBD2	TRBV27	TRBJ2-1	CASNAGGGSYNEQFF	TGTGCCAGTAACGCTGGGGGGGGTTCCTACAATGAGCAGTTCTTC
many	NA	TRBV6-1	TRBJ1-2	CASSFRDGYYTF	TGTGCCAGCAGCTTCCGGGACGGATACTACACCTTC
NA	TRBD2	TRBV7-9	TRBJ2-1	CASSPRTSVSYNEQFF	TGTGCCAGCAGCCCACGGACTAGCGTCTCTTACAATGAGCAGTTCTTC
many	NA	TRBV6-2/TRBV6-3	TRBJ2-7	CACKKPGIGNEQYF	TGTGCCTGCAAAAAGCCGGGGATCGGTAACGAGCAGTACTTC
many	TRBD2	TRBV9	TRBJ2-1	CASSPRTSGGLAYNEQFF	TGTGCCAGCAGCCCTCGGACTAGCGGAGGGCTGGCCTACAATGAGCAGTTCTTC
few	TRBD2	TRBV13	TRBJ2-7	CASSVTSGFRSSYEQYF	TGTGCCAGCAGCGTGACTAGCGGATTCCGCTCCTCCTACGAGCAGTACTTC
NA	NA	TRBV4-1	TRBJ2-3	CASSQAVRTTDTDTQYF	TGCGCCAGCAGCCAAGCGGTCCGGACAACAGATACAGATACGCAGTATTTT
few	TRBD2	TRBV10-3	TRBJ2-7	CAIREEVGYEQYF	TGTGCCATCCGGGAGGAGGTCGGCTACGAGCAGTACTTC
few	NA	TRBV9	TRBJ1-1	CASSPGGVMNTEAFF	TGTGCCAGCAGCCCCGGAGGGGTAATGAACACTGAAGCTTTCTTT
NA	NA	TRBV2	TRBJ1-5	CASKGRGLQPQHF	TGTGCCAGCAAGGGACGGGGTTTACAGCCCCAGCATTTT
NA	NA	TRBV12-3/TRBV12-4	TRBJ1-2	CASSPETVYGYTF	TGTGCCAGCAGTCCTGAGACAGTTTATGGCTACACCTTC
few	NA	TRBV7-8	TRBJ2-1	CASSFSGSSYNEQFF	TGTGCCAGCAGCTTTTCAGGGAGCTCCTACAATGAGCAGTTCTTC
many	NA	TRBV12-3/TRBV12-4	TRBJ2-1	CASTLSPGTYNEQFF	TGTGCCAGCACCTTATCGCCAGGAACCTACAATGAGCAGTTCTTC
many	NA	TRBV6-5	TRBJ1-5	CASSFYSNQPQHF	TGTGCCAGCAGTTTCTATAGCAATCAGCCCCAGCATTTT
NA	TRBD2	TRBV20-1	TRBJ2-1	CSARGGPPTYYNEQFF	TGCAGTGCTCGGGGGGGACCCCCGACGTACTACAATGAGCAGTTCTTC
medium-sized	TRBD2	TRBV4-1	TRBJ2-7	CASSLAGGSYEQYF	TGCGCCAGCAGCCTAGCGGGAGGCTCCTACGAGCAGTACTTC
many	NA	TRBV27	TRBJ2-3	CASYGLTEDTQYF	TGTGCCAGCTATGGACTGACGGAAGATACGCAGTATTTT
many	TRBD1	TRBV28	TRBJ1-2	CASSTSRTGNYGYTF	TGTGCCAGCAGTACTTCTCGGACAGGGAACTATGGCTACACCTTC
many	NA	TRBV27	TRBJ1-4	CASSLLGPNEKLFF	TGTGCCAGCAGTTTACTGGGGCCTAATGAAAAACTGTTTTTT